This T cell receptor (beta chain) was documented in a study of identical twins. Study-level findings and limits: Out-of-frame alpha sequences shared between twins exhibited an excess of low generation probability. Analyses based on zero insertions could be partly confounded by invariant MAIT and iNKT cells.

Template switching supplied a universal primer site; unique molecular identifiers were carried on the cDNA. MiXCR was run by TCRdb on the 5' RACE reads, yielding one entry per CDR3 protein. The sample consists of just over 450,000 distinct CDR3 sequences, 12% to 15% of them appearing once. All donors comprised healthy Caucasians. V lost 7 bases to trimming and J lost 1 base; unmatched junction nucleotides: 9. Germline V gene lookup returns CDR1 MNHEY and CDR2 SVGEGT. The CDR3 consists of 16 residues. This clonotype was detected a few times. The antigen is unknown. The data were also submitted as part of a second study, on yellow fever vaccine responses in identical twins.

The sample was CD4+ T cells sorted from blood. The V gene is TRBV6-2 or TRBV6-3, the J gene TRBJ2-1, with TRBD2 matching 8 bases. The TCR sequence derives from a woman between 18 and 30 years old in good health. DNA of the CDR3: TGTGCCAGCACCAGAAGCGGGAGAGGTTCCTACAATGAGCAGTTCTTC. Protein sequence: CASTRSGRGSYNEQFF.